The sequence of this T cell receptor beta chain was determined in a study of T cell responses to AZD1222 COVID-19 vaccine. Whole-study findings and limits: Only 5 or 6 AZD1222 recipients were seropositive at baseline. Repertoires were obtained only post-peak T cell response. White British donors predominated, females outnumbered males, and clonal diversity was possibly underestimated.

Unmatched junction bases numbered 5, after V lost 2 bases and J lost 6 bases. Germline CDR1 and CDR2: MNHEY and SMNVEV (reference sequence). CDR3 length: 15 residues. Clones were sequenced by immunoSEQ multiplex PCR, and TCRdb holds only the in-frame ones, with some missing. The table lists roughly 150,000 clones, roughly 92% of them singletons. Concerning this clone: The antigen is not known.

This receptor was taken from an adult in good health. This sequence joins TRBV27 and TRBJ2-1; 9 positions agree with TRBD2. This specimen was peripheral blood, taken on day 0 of AZD1222 vaccination. The CDR3 nucleotides read TGTGCCAGCAGTTTAGCGGGAGGGCCGATCAATGAGCAGTTCTTC. It encodes CASSLAGGPINEQFF.